The sequence of this T cell receptor beta chain was determined in a study of blood T cell repertoires in COVID-19. Remarks on this clone: The sample has other DNA sequences that encode this CDR3 too.

Libraries were prepared by immunoSEQ multiplex PCR; TCRdb keeps only in-frame clonotypes and omits some of them. The sample carries approximately 260,000 clones, roughly 84% recorded once. Trimming removed 1 base from V and 2 bases from J, with 6 bases in between. The CDR3 has 13 amino acids. Germline-derived CDR1 and CDR2 are LNHDA and SQIVND (reference sequence). The chain carries TRBV19 and TRBJ2-7; D is ambiguous. The sequence was collected from a woman between 45 and 65 years old who had been exposed to COVID-19. Sequenced sample: PBMCs or T cells enriched from blood (not recorded which). CDR3 in DNA: TGTGCCAGTAGTATAGCCGACACCTACGAGCAGTACTTC. Amino acid sequence: CASSIADTYEQYF.